The next 25 T cell receptor beta chains were all read from a single sample in a study of Graves' ophthalmopathy and Graves' hyperthyroidism. Amplified material comprised TCR beta CDR3 regions derived from RNA transcripts. HTBI primers served in a first-round RT-PCR, which a second-round multiplex PCR followed. One entry per CDR3 protein results from TCRdb running MiXCR on the multiplex PCR reads. This sample yields about 400,000 distinct CDR3 sequences, of which about a sixth are seen a single time; about 1.6% belongs to the top ten. The material sequenced was peripheral blood. The receptors were sampled from a woman aged 18-29 years with Graves' ophthalmopathy.

The chain links TRBV20-1 to TRBJ2-5; 7 bases agree with TRBD2. Germline lookup yields CDR1 DFQATT and CDR2 SNEGSKA (reference sequence). The CDR3 has 13 amino acids. The CDR3 nucleotides are TGCAGCCCCCACTCGACTAGCTCGAAGACCCAGTACTTC. Amino acids: CSPHSTSSKTQYF.

This clonotype came up many times. The chain employs TRBV5-1 and TRBJ2-7; 13 nucleotides align to TRBD2. This CDR3 has 16 residues. CDR1 and CDR2 from the germline V gene are SGHRS and YFSETQ. Germline trimming cut 3 bases from V and 3 bases from J; bases unmatched to any gene: 6. The CDR3 DNA reads as TGCGCCAGCAGCTGGATGACTAGCGGGGGGAACTACGAGCAGTACTTC. This translates into CASSWMTSGGNYEQYF. Complete variable domain (other parts from reference TRBV5-1 and TRBJ2-7): KAGVTQTPRYLIKTRGQQVTLSCSPISGHRSVSWYQQTPGQGLQFLFEYFSETQRNKGNFPGRFSGRQFSNSRSEMNVSTLELGDSALYLCASSWMTSGGNYEQYFGPGTRLTVT.

The rearrangement joins TRBV6-1 to TRBJ1-6, with D possibly being TRBD1 (5 bases). V was clipped by 5 bases and J by 8 bases, with 16 bases between them. CDR3 length equals 15 residues. Germline V gene data show CDR1 as MNHNS and CDR2 as SASEGT. Written as DNA, the CDR3 is TGTGCCAGCAGTCAGGGATCGGGTGGTGATTCACCCCTCCACTTT. Translation: CASSQGSGGDSPLHF.

This clonotype was observed many times. V and J are TRBV14 and TRBJ1-6, with D possibly being TRBD1 (5 bases). CDR3 length: 15 amino acids. The germline V gene has CDR1 SGHDN and CDR2 FVKESK. Deletions cut 2 bases from V and 6 bases from J, with 11 bases between. In DNA, the CDR3 is TGTGCCAGCAGCCAAACAGGCGGATCTAATTCACCCCTCCACTTT. As protein: CASSQTGGSNSPLHF. Combining the CDR3 with reference TRBV14 and TRBJ1-6 gives the whole variable domain EAGVTQFPSHSVIEKGQTVTLRCDPISGHDNLYWYRRVMGKEIKFLLHFVKESKQDESGMPNNRFLAERTGGTYSTLKVQPAELEDSGVYFCASSQTGGSNSPLHFGNGTRLTVT.

In this sample, this clonotype turned up many times. This chain joins TRBV19 and TRBJ2-7, with 7 bases matching TRBD2. The CDR3 spans 16 residues. V lost 2 bases, J lost 4 bases, and 11 bases stayed unmatched. Germline values: CDR1 LNHDA, CDR2 SQIVND (reference sequence). CDR3 nucleotides: TGTGCCAGTAGTATATTGGGAGGGAGTTCTTTTTACGAGCAGTACTTC. It translates to CASSILGGSSFYEQYF. The full variable domain, in which reference TRBV19 and TRBJ2-7 provide the parts outside the CDR3, is DGGITQSPKYLFRKEGQNVTLSCEQNLNHDAMYWYRQDPGQGLRLIYYSQIVNDFQKGDIAEGYSVSREKKESFPLTVTSAQKNPTAFYLCASSILGGSSFYEQYFGPGTRLTVT.

The V gene is TRBV7-2, the J gene TRBJ2-5; D remains ambiguous. This CDR3 has 17 amino acids. The germline V gene encodes CDR1 SGHTA and CDR2 FQGNSA. V lost 0 bases and J lost 1, with 15 bases in between. The DNA of the CDR3 is TGTGCCAGCAGCTTAGCCAGGTCCTTGGGAATCCAAGAGACCCAGTACTTC. Its protein is CASSLARSLGIQETQYF.

Ten or more counts support this clonotype. The chain employs TRBV11-3 and TRBJ2-7; tentatively, D is TRBD2 (6 bases). The CDR3 runs to 16 residues. In germline, CDR1 is SGHNT, CDR2 YENEEA. V lost 2 bases, J lost 3 bases, and 17 bases lay in between. The CDR3 DNA sequence: TGTGCCAGCAGCTTAAACCGGGAGAGCAGGAGCTACGAGCAGTACTTC. This gives the protein CASSLNRESRSYEQYF.

The table lists this clonotype with many counts. This rearrangement joins TRBV18 to TRBJ2-7; D is perhaps TRBD1 or TRBD2 (5 bases each). Germline assignment: CDR1 KGHSH and CDR2 LQKENI. V was shortened by 3 bases and J by 6 bases, with 12 bases between the two germline ends. The CDR3 length is 13 residues. CDR3: CASSPLIGAEQYF. DNA for the CDR3: TGTGCCAGCTCACCCTTGATCGGGGCCGAGCAGTACTTC.

The V and J genes are TRBV20-1 and TRBJ1-2; TRBD1 might be the D (6 bases). V dropped 5 bases and J dropped 8 bases, with 15 bases sitting between them. Germline-derived CDR1 and CDR2 are DFQATT and SNEGSKA (reference sequence). This CDR3 comprises 12 residues. In DNA, the CDR3 is TGCAGTGCTGTCCCGGGGGCGCAAGGCTACACCTTC. Its protein product is CSAVPGAQGYTF.

This clonotype has ten or more counts. The chain joins TRBV6-2 or TRBV6-3 to TRBJ2-5; TRBD1 is a possible D gene (6 bases). V was shortened by 2 bases and J by 1 base, with 14 bases between the two germline ends. Germline V gene lookup returns CDR1 MNHEY and CDR2 SVGEGT. CDR3 length: 16 residues. CDR3: CASSYGTWGVQETQYF. The CDR3 DNA reads as TGTGCCAGCAGTTACGGGACATGGGGAGTCCAAGAGACCCAGTACTTC.

The table lists this clonotype with many counts. The chain couples TRBV7-9 to TRBJ1-1; no clear D. The V gene's germline CDR1 is SEHNR and CDR2 FQNEAQ (reference sequence). Trimming left V 3 bases short and J 1 base short, with 9 bases between. This CDR3 is 14 amino acids long. CDR3 loop: CASSFNQANTEAFF. The CDR3 nucleotides read TGTGCCAGCAGCTTTAATCAGGCGAACACTGAAGCTTTCTTT.

This clonotype came up many times. The chain recombines TRBV5-1 with TRBJ1-1; D remains unclear. The CDR3 has 13 residues. Trimming stripped 3 bases from V and 1 base from J, with 7 bases between. Per germline, CDR1 SGHRS and CDR2 YFSETQ. The CDR3 is CASSSTANTEAFF. The CDR3 nucleotides are TGCGCCAGCAGCTCCACTGCGAACACTGAAGCTTTCTTT. Complete variable domain (other parts from reference TRBV5-1 and TRBJ1-1): KAGVTQTPRYLIKTRGQQVTLSCSPISGHRSVSWYQQTPGQGLQFLFEYFSETQRNKGNFPGRFSGRQFSNSRSEMNVSTLELGDSALYLCASSSTANTEAFFGQGTRLTVV.

This clonotype came up many times. The chain combines TRBV5-1 with TRBJ2-5; a weak D match, TRBD1 (6 bases). Trimming removed 2 bases from V and 5 bases from J, with 10 bases in between. The CDR3 loop spans 13 amino acids. In germline, CDR1 is SGHRS, CDR2 YFSETQ. In DNA, the CDR3 is TGCGCCAGCAGCTTAAGACAGGTGGAGACCCAGTACTTC. Protein product: CASSLRQVETQYF.

Many counts were recorded for this clonotype. This chain uses TRBV6-1 with TRBJ2-7; 7 nucleotides match TRBD2. Per the germline V gene, CDR1 is MNHNS and CDR2 is SASEGT. Germline trimming cut 5 bases from V and 7 bases from J; bases unmatched to any gene: 11. This CDR3 spans 14 amino acids. CDR3 loop: CASSPRRGSEEQYF. The CDR3 region has the DNA TGTGCCAGCAGTCCTCGGCGGGGGTCTGAGGAGCAGTACTTC.

This clonotype was seen repeatedly, ten times or more. This chain connects TRBV27 to TRBJ1-2; tentatively, D is TRBD1 (5 bases). Germline V gene data show CDR1 as MNHEY and CDR2 as SMNVEV (reference sequence). V was trimmed by 5 bases and J by 4 bases, leaving 11 bases between them. This CDR3 contains 13 residues. The CDR3 region has the DNA TGTGCCAGCAGTATTGACAGCTCCTATGGCTACACCTTC. It specifies CASSIDSSYGYTF.

This clonotype was seen repeatedly, ten times or more. V gene TRBV6-2 or TRBV6-3 combines with J gene TRBJ2-2, with 8 bases that match TRBD2. V lost 5 bases and J lost 9; bases outside the gene matches: 11. From germline, CDR1 is MNHEY and CDR2 SVGEGT. CDR3 length equals 15 residues. The DNA of the CDR3 is TGTGCCAGCAGTCGACAGCGGGAGAGGCTGCGGGAGCTGTTTTTT. Its protein product is CASSRQRERLRELFF.

This clonotype was recorded at least ten times. The rearrangement joins TRBV6-5 to TRBJ2-5, with D possibly TRBD2 on 5 matching bases. The germline gives CDR1 MNHEY, CDR2 SVGAGI. V was trimmed by 3 bases and J by 7 bases, leaving 15 bases between them. The CDR3 contains 14 residues. CDR3 residues: CASSYAGPDGTQYF. The CDR3 DNA sequence: TGTGCCAGCAGTTATGCGGGTCCTGATGGGACCCAGTACTTC.

This clonotype came up many times. The rearrangement links TRBV28 to TRBJ2-5; D is undetermined. With 7 bases removed from V and 5 bases from J, the gap between germline ends came to 17 bases. CDR3 length equals 14 residues. In germline, CDR1 is MDHEN, CDR2 SYDVKM. Written as DNA, the CDR3 is TGTGCCAGCACCCCCAGAATGGGTGGCGAGACCCAGTACTTC. Its translation is CASTPRMGGETQYF. The whole variable domain, remainder taken from reference TRBV28 and TRBJ2-5, is DVKVTQSSRYLVKRTGEKVFLECVQDMDHENMFWYRQDPGLGLRLIYFSYDVKMKEKGDIPEGYSVSREKKERFSLILESASTNQTSMYLCASTPRMGGETQYFGPGTRLLVL.

As concerns this clonotype: Compared with germline, one end of the junction differs, possibly owing to a read error. V is TRBV7-2 and J is TRBJ2-4; 9 bases line up with TRBD1. Germline V gives CDR1 SGHTA, CDR2 FQGNSA. The CDR3 loop spans 12 amino acids. The CDR3 spells CASSLDGTGYDF. The DNA for the CDR3 is TGTGCCAGCAGCTTAGATGGGACAGGGTACGACTTC.

The V call is TRBV12-3 or TRBV12-4, the J call TRBJ2-5, with 8 positions matching TRBD1. The CDR3 totals 15 residues. V lost 1 base to trimming and J lost 4 bases; unmatched junction nucleotides: 5. CDR3 sequence (DNA): TGTGCCAGCAGTTTAGGAGACAGGGGAGGAGAGACCCAGTACTTC. Amino acid sequence: CASSLGDRGGETQYF.

This clonotype occurred many times. This chain uses TRBV24-1 with TRBJ2-3; 10 nucleotides agree with TRBD1. Germline CDR1 is KGHDR and CDR2 is SFDVKD. The CDR3 runs 15 residues. The V and J ends lost 3 bases and 7 bases, in that order; junction bases with no gene match: 6. In DNA, the CDR3 is TGTGCCACCAGTGATCGCCGGGACAGGGGCAATACGCAGTATTTT. Its translation is CATSDRRDRGNTQYF.

This clonotype was observed many times. V is TRBV27 and J is TRBJ2-7; 7 bases line up with TRBD1. After removal of 3 bases from V and 1 base from J, the junction contained 3 bases not matched to a gene. This CDR3 contains 14 residues. Germline V gene sequence: CDR1 MNHEY, CDR2 SMNVEV (reference sequence). The DNA for the CDR3 is TGTGCCAGCAGTTTGACAGGGTTGTCCTACGAGCAGTACTTC. Protein product: CASSLTGLSYEQYF.

This clonotype showed up many times. This chain joins TRBV7-6 and TRBJ1-3; D unresolved. The V end was cut by 5 bases, the J end by 0 bases, with 14 bases between. CDR1 is SGHVS, CDR2 FNYEAQ, per germline. This CDR3 comprises 16 residues. CDR3 in DNA: TGTGCCAGCAGCCCCAACCCAAGTAGCTCTGGAAACACCATATATTTT. This translates into CASSPNPSSSGNTIYF.

The sample holds many counts of this clonotype. This rearrangement joins TRBV4-1 to TRBJ1-5; D unresolved. Germline CDR1 and CDR2: MGHRA and YSYEKL. Trimming took 1 base from V and 7 from J, leaving 8 bases between them. The CDR3 has 13 amino acids. CDR3 loop: CASSQASHQPQHF. The CDR3 DNA follows: TGCGCCAGCAGCCAAGCCTCCCACCAGCCCCAGCATTTT.

A few counts support this clonotype. The chain recombines TRBV3-1 with TRBJ2-7; tentative D call: TRBD1 (6 bases). V shed 4 bases and J shed 1 base, with 23 bases lying between them. The CDR3 is 18 residues long. From germline, CDR1 is LGHDT and CDR2 YNNKEL (reference sequence). The CDR3: CASSPLIPGHPPSYEQYF. The CDR3 nucleotides are TGTGCCAGCAGCCCGTTAATTCCGGGACACCCGCCTTCCTACGAGCAGTACTTC.